Sequencing of this T cell receptor beta chain was carried out in a study of PD-L1 blockade in urothelial cancer. Study overall: Each blood sample yielded a median of about 130,000 T cells. Overall study results and limits: TCR clonality was measured in pretreatment peripheral blood. Clonality below the median predicted better survival. Tumor-linked clones in blood grew more by 3 weeks in durable-benefit patients.

Individual patients had between 1 and 8 samples, taken pretreatment and on-treatment. As regards this clone: The antigen is unknown.

Produced via immunoSEQ multiplex PCR; TCRdb's table is partial and in-frame only. This sample has tens of thousands of clones; more than 75% occur once, and the top ten carry 3% to 3.5%. Trimming shortened V by 7 bases and J by 5 bases, and 32 bases separated the two germline ends. This CDR3 contains 19 residues. Germline assignment: CDR1 MDHEN and CDR2 SYDVKM. The input for sequencing was PBMCs, taken around atezolizumab (anti-PD-L1) treatment. The chain has TRBV28 and TRBJ1-1; D may be TRBD1 (5 bases). The receptor's source is a man in his sixties or seventies with urothelial cancer. CDR3 in amino acids: CASTRSDLFGGEVGTEAFF. In DNA, the CDR3 is TGTGCCAGCACTCGCTCAGACTTGTTCGGGGGGGAGGTAGGTACTGAAGCTTTCTTT.